This T cell receptor (beta chain) emerged from a study of cytomegalovirus exposure and HLA in healthy donors. Broader study findings: Most TCR sequences showed up rarely, but some public TCRs showed up in many donors. Among TCR beta chains, those listed as cytomegalovirus-associated numbered over 150. Equally common other TCR beta chains were less clonally expanded than HLA-associated ones, a later analysis found.

This CDR3 region has 16 residues. V was clipped by 10 bases and J by 0 bases, with 18 bases between them. Germline V gene lookup returns CDR1 SNHLY and CDR2 FYNNEI. On this clone: Its antigen is unknown.

The PCR used 60 Vbeta and 13 Jbeta primers. Per the authors' pipeline: Later analysis identified tens of millions of unique TCR beta chains, roughly 11 million shared. Method: immunoSEQ multiplex PCR; TCRdb's copy keeps in-frame clones and lacks some. V and J calls and clone size come straight from that table; D and trimming were deduced from the DNA. The sample lists about 180,000 clones; roughly 80% were seen once. The sequence was obtained from a girl under 18 in good health and CMV-seropositive. This chain connects TRBV2 to TRBJ1-4; D possibly corresponds to TRBD1 (6 bases). Sequenced material: PBMCs. The CDR3 sequence: CAIAGVFGATNEKLFF. The CDR3 region has the DNA TGTGCCATCGCAGGGGTTTTCGGCGCAACTAATGAAAAACTGTTTTTT.